These T cell receptor beta chains were read from a single sample in a study of CD8 T cells in Susac syndrome. TCRdb passed the immunoSEQ multiplex PCR reads through MiXCR, listing each CDR3 protein once. The sample lists about 300,000 distinct CDR3 sequences, 65% to 90% seen once, with 0.21% in the top ten. Sequenced material: CD8+ T cells from PBMCs. All receptors come from a human donor with multiple sclerosis. Both conserved end residues are part of each CDR3. Each record gives: CDR3 DNA, CDR3 protein, clone size, D gene, J gene, V gene. The D gene is left open where the match is weak. Expanded clones get a size class; other rows say once, few or many, or leave the size out.

CDR3 DNA: TGTGCCAGCAGCTCTGGCGGCAATCACCCCCAGCATTTT
CDR3 protein: CASSSGGNHPQHF
clone size: -
D gene: -
J gene: TRBJ1-5
V gene: TRBV7-2

CDR3 DNA: TGCGCCAGCAGCCAAGGCAAGGAGATTGGGAATGAGCAGTTCTTC
CDR3 protein: CASSQGKEIGNEQFF
clone size: -
D gene: -
J gene: TRBJ2-1
V gene: TRBV4-1

CDR3 DNA: TGTGCCTGGTGGGGACTAGGTTCCTACGAGCAGTACTTC
CDR3 protein: CAWWGLGSYEQYF
clone size: -
D gene: TRBD2
J gene: TRBJ2-7
V gene: TRBV30

CDR3 DNA: TGTGCCTGGAGTGACTTAAGGGACATTCAGTACTTC
CDR3 protein: CAWSDLRDIQYF
clone size: once
D gene: -
J gene: TRBJ2-4
V gene: TRBV30

CDR3 DNA: TGTGCCAGCAGCCTTAAGGACAGCTCTGGGGCCAACGTCCTGACTTTC
CDR3 protein: CASSLKDSSGANVLTF
clone size: -
D gene: -
J gene: TRBJ2-6
V gene: TRBV11-3

CDR3 DNA: TGTGCCACCAGCAGGAAAGGGCCTCCCTACAATGAGCAGTTCTTC
CDR3 protein: CATSRKGPPYNEQFF
clone size: -
D gene: -
J gene: TRBJ2-1
V gene: TRBV15

CDR3 DNA: TGTGCCAGCAGTCGCCGGGACAGCACTGAAGCTTTCTTT
CDR3 protein: CASSRRDSTEAFF
clone size: once
D gene: TRBD1
J gene: TRBJ1-1
V gene: TRBV3-1

CDR3 DNA: TGTGCCAGCAGCGCCGACCCCTCCCCTGAGCAGTTCTTC
CDR3 protein: CASSADPSPEQFF
clone size: -
D gene: -
J gene: TRBJ2-1
V gene: TRBV9

CDR3 DNA: TGTGCCACCAGCCCCCCGCTACGCACAGATACGCAGTATTTT
CDR3 protein: CATSPPLRTDTQYF
clone size: -
D gene: -
J gene: TRBJ2-3
V gene: TRBV15

CDR3 DNA: TGTGCCAGCAGTTGGACTAGCGGCACAGATACGCAGTATTTT
CDR3 protein: CASSWTSGTDTQYF
clone size: few
D gene: TRBD2
J gene: TRBJ2-3
V gene: TRBV6-1

CDR3 DNA: TGTGCCAGCAGCCCAATAGCGGGGACCTCCTACGAGCAGTACTTC
CDR3 protein: CASSPIAGTSYEQYF
clone size: -
D gene: TRBD2
J gene: TRBJ2-7
V gene: TRBV5-4

CDR3 DNA: TGTGCCAGCAGCGTCGAGACAGGGTGGGCCGAGCAGTACTTC
CDR3 protein: CASSVETGWAEQYF
clone size: -
D gene: TRBD1
J gene: TRBJ2-7
V gene: TRBV9

CDR3 DNA: TGTGCCAGCAGAACCGGGACAGAGAATCAGCCCCAGCATTTT
CDR3 protein: CASRTGTENQPQHF
clone size: -
D gene: TRBD1
J gene: TRBJ1-5
V gene: TRBV27

CDR3 DNA: TGTGCCAGCAGTTTAGTCCGGGAGGGCCAAGAGACCCAGTACTTC
CDR3 protein: CASSLVREGQETQYF
clone size: -
D gene: TRBD2
J gene: TRBJ2-5
V gene: TRBV12-3/TRBV12-4

CDR3 DNA: TGTGCCAGTAGTATGAGTATCTGGACAGATTTCACCGGGGAGCTGTTTTTT
CDR3 protein: CASSMSIWTDFTGELFF
clone size: -
D gene: -
J gene: TRBJ2-2
V gene: TRBV19

CDR3 DNA: TGTGCCACCAGTGATGGACAGGAGGACGAGCAGTACTTC
CDR3 protein: CATSDGQEDEQYF
clone size: -
D gene: TRBD1
J gene: TRBJ2-7
V gene: TRBV24-1

CDR3 DNA: TGTGCCAGCAGTCCCCGGACAGGGAAGGGCTCCTACGAGCAGTACTTC
CDR3 protein: CASSPRTGKGSYEQYF
clone size: -
D gene: TRBD1
J gene: TRBJ2-7
V gene: TRBV28

CDR3 DNA: TGTGCCAGCAGGCCGACCGGGACCGCTTTGGACGAGCAGTACTTC
CDR3 protein: CASRPTGTALDEQYF
clone size: -
D gene: -
J gene: TRBJ2-7
V gene: TRBV27

CDR3 DNA: TGTGCCAGCAGTTCATACTATGAGCAGTTCTTC
CDR3 protein: CASSSYYEQFF
clone size: -
D gene: -
J gene: TRBJ2-1
V gene: TRBV12-3/TRBV12-4

CDR3 DNA: TGCAGTGCTAACCCTAGCGCCTCCTACGAGCAGTACTTC
CDR3 protein: CSANPSASYEQYF
clone size: -
D gene: -
J gene: TRBJ2-7
V gene: TRBV20-1

CDR3 DNA: TGTGCCAGCAGTTTATCAGGGGCGTCTGAAAAACTGTTTTTT
CDR3 protein: CASSLSGASEKLFF
clone size: -
D gene: -
J gene: TRBJ1-4
V gene: TRBV27

CDR3 DNA: TGTGCCAGCAGTTCCCCTGAGGGTGGTTGGGGAAACACCATATATTTT
CDR3 protein: CASSSPEGGWGNTIYF
clone size: -
D gene: -
J gene: TRBJ1-3
V gene: TRBV12-3/TRBV12-4

CDR3 DNA: TGTGCCACCAGCAGAGACGGGACAACGACGAACATTCAGTACTTC
CDR3 protein: CATSRDGTTTNIQYF
clone size: few
D gene: -
J gene: TRBJ2-4
V gene: TRBV15

CDR3 DNA: TGTGCCAGCAGCCCCCTGAGGGACTTCCTTTATGGCTACACCTTC
CDR3 protein: CASSPLRDFLYGYTF
clone size: -
D gene: -
J gene: TRBJ1-2
V gene: TRBV3-1

CDR3 DNA: TGCAGCGTTGAGAGGGTACCTGGAAACACCATATATTTT
CDR3 protein: CSVERVPGNTIYF
clone size: -
D gene: -
J gene: TRBJ1-3
V gene: TRBV29-1

CDR3 DNA: TGTGCCAGTAGTATAGAGCAGAAAGCGGGAGTCGGCTACGAGCAGTACTTC
CDR3 protein: CASSIEQKAGVGYEQYF
clone size: -
D gene: TRBD2
J gene: TRBJ2-7
V gene: TRBV19

CDR3 DNA: TGCAGTGCTAGAGGACTGGGCGGCGCCTACAATGAGCAGTTCTTC
CDR3 protein: CSARGLGGAYNEQFF
clone size: -
D gene: -
J gene: TRBJ2-1
V gene: TRBV20-1

CDR3 DNA: TGTGCCAGCAGTTTAGAAGGAGATCCTGGTGAGACCCAGTACTTC
CDR3 protein: CASSLEGDPGETQYF
clone size: once
D gene: -
J gene: TRBJ2-5
V gene: TRBV27

CDR3 DNA: TGCAGTGCTGGGGAGACTTACAATCACGAGCAGTACTTC
CDR3 protein: CSAGETYNHEQYF
clone size: few
D gene: -
J gene: TRBJ2-7
V gene: TRBV20-1

CDR3 DNA: TGCAGCGTTGTTACTCTGAGCTCCTACAATGAGCAGTTCTTC
CDR3 protein: CSVVTLSSYNEQFF
clone size: -
D gene: -
J gene: TRBJ2-1
V gene: TRBV29-1

CDR3 DNA: TGTGCCAGTAGCCCGGGACTAGAAATTAATGAGCAGTTCTTC
CDR3 protein: CASSPGLEINEQFF
clone size: -
D gene: TRBD2
J gene: TRBJ2-1
V gene: TRBV19

CDR3 DNA: TGTGCCAGCAGCACCCCGGGACAGGGGACCTACGAGCAGTACTTC
CDR3 protein: CASSTPGQGTYEQYF
clone size: -
D gene: TRBD1
J gene: TRBJ2-7
V gene: TRBV7-6

CDR3 DNA: TGTGCCAGCAGCTGGGGGTCGGGAAACACCATATATTTT
CDR3 protein: CASSWGSGNTIYF
clone size: few
D gene: -
J gene: TRBJ1-3
V gene: TRBV7-2

CDR3 DNA: TGTGCCACCAGTGACCATGGACAGGGGAGGGGGATTTATCCGGATACGCAGTATTTT
CDR3 protein: CATSDHGQGRGIYPDTQYF
clone size: -
D gene: TRBD1
J gene: TRBJ2-3
V gene: TRBV24-1

CDR3 DNA: TGTGCTAGTGGTTTGAAGGGGATGTTACCGGCTAGCAATCAGCCCCAGCATTTT
CDR3 protein: CASGLKGMLPASNQPQHF
clone size: -
D gene: -
J gene: TRBJ1-5
V gene: TRBV12-5

CDR3 DNA: TGTGCCAGCAGCTTACGGGGGACTAGCGGGAGCCACGAGCAGTACTTC
CDR3 protein: CASSLRGTSGSHEQYF
clone size: -
D gene: TRBD2
J gene: TRBJ2-7
V gene: TRBV11-2

CDR3 DNA: TGTGCCAGCAGCGAAGCCTCCCTGAACACTGAAGCTTTCTTT
CDR3 protein: CASSEASLNTEAFF
clone size: -
D gene: -
J gene: TRBJ1-1
V gene: TRBV14

CDR3 DNA: TGTGCCAGCAGCCCCCTAGCGTACTCCTACAATGAGCAGTTCTTC
CDR3 protein: CASSPLAYSYNEQFF
clone size: -
D gene: -
J gene: TRBJ2-1
V gene: TRBV5-6

CDR3 DNA: TGTGCCATCGGTCCGGGTGATACGCAGTATTTT
CDR3 protein: CAIGPGDTQYF
clone size: few
D gene: -
J gene: TRBJ2-3
V gene: TRBV6-2/TRBV6-3

CDR3 DNA: TGTGCCAGCAGTGTACAGGGGGGTGGAGGAGAATACACCTTC
CDR3 protein: CASSVQGGGGEYTF
clone size: -
D gene: TRBD1
J gene: TRBJ1-2
V gene: TRBV28

CDR3 DNA: TGTGCCAGCAGCCAAGAAAGGTCCCCCCCCGGGGACACCGGGGAGCTGTTTTTT
CDR3 protein: CASSQERSPPGDTGELFF
clone size: -
D gene: -
J gene: TRBJ2-2
V gene: TRBV3-1

CDR3 DNA: TGTGCCAGCAGCCCAGGGTGGGGGTTATGGCAGCCCCAGCATTTT
CDR3 protein: CASSPGWGLWQPQHF
clone size: -
D gene: -
J gene: TRBJ1-5
V gene: TRBV7-2

CDR3 DNA: TGTGCCAGCAGTATACAGGAACATCAGCCCCAGCATTTT
CDR3 protein: CASSIQEHQPQHF
clone size: once
D gene: -
J gene: TRBJ1-5
V gene: TRBV27

CDR3 DNA: TGTGCCTGGAGTCCCGGACGGGGTTCGGATGGCTACACCTTC
CDR3 protein: CAWSPGRGSDGYTF
clone size: -
D gene: -
J gene: TRBJ1-2
V gene: TRBV30

CDR3 DNA: TGTGCCACCAGTGAAACGGGACAAACCTACGAGCAGTACTTC
CDR3 protein: CATSETGQTYEQYF
clone size: once
D gene: -
J gene: TRBJ2-7
V gene: TRBV24-1

CDR3 DNA: TGTGCCAGCAGCTCCAGCGGAGAAGTCCACGAGCAGTACTTC
CDR3 protein: CASSSSGEVHEQYF
clone size: -
D gene: -
J gene: TRBJ2-7
V gene: TRBV9

CDR3 DNA: TGCGCCAGCAGCCAAGATCCCCTCTACGAGCAGTACTTC
CDR3 protein: CASSQDPLYEQYF
clone size: -
D gene: -
J gene: TRBJ2-7
V gene: TRBV4-3

CDR3 DNA: TGCGCCAGCGCAAGGACCCCCGCCGAGCAGTACTTC
CDR3 protein: CASARTPAEQYF
clone size: few
D gene: -
J gene: TRBJ2-7
V gene: TRBV5-1

CDR3 DNA: TGTGCCAGCAGCTTAGGGACTAGACTTTACGAGCAGTACTTC
CDR3 protein: CASSLGTRLYEQYF
clone size: -
D gene: TRBD2
J gene: TRBJ2-7
V gene: TRBV7-8

CDR3 DNA: TGTGCCAGCAGCTTGGGGCTAGCGGGAAAGAACGAGCAGTACTTC
CDR3 protein: CASSLGLAGKNEQYF
clone size: once
D gene: TRBD2
J gene: TRBJ2-7
V gene: TRBV7-9

CDR3 DNA: TGTGCCAGCAGCATCCTCGAGAAGGGCCCCTACGAGCAGTACTTC
CDR3 protein: CASSILEKGPYEQYF
clone size: -
D gene: -
J gene: TRBJ2-7
V gene: TRBV7-9

CDR3 DNA: TGTGCCAGCAGCGTAGGCTCTGGGCCGAGTCCCCACGAGCAGTACTTC
CDR3 protein: CASSVGSGPSPHEQYF
clone size: -
D gene: -
J gene: TRBJ2-7
V gene: TRBV9

CDR3 DNA: TGTGCCTGGACAAGGAGCGGGAGTACTGATACGCAGTATTTT
CDR3 protein: CAWTRSGSTDTQYF
clone size: -
D gene: TRBD2
J gene: TRBJ2-3
V gene: TRBV30

CDR3 DNA: TGTGCCAGCAGTTTCAGTATTAATGAAAAACTGTTTTTT
CDR3 protein: CASSFSINEKLFF
clone size: -
D gene: -
J gene: TRBJ1-4
V gene: TRBV28

CDR3 DNA: TGTGCCAGCATAACCACTAACTATGGCTACACCTTC
CDR3 protein: CASITTNYGYTF
clone size: -
D gene: -
J gene: TRBJ1-2
V gene: TRBV2

CDR3 DNA: TGCAGCGTTTGGTCAGGGACTAGCGGGGATTACAATGAGCAGTTCTTC
CDR3 protein: CSVWSGTSGDYNEQFF
clone size: once
D gene: TRBD2
J gene: TRBJ2-1
V gene: TRBV29-1

CDR3 DNA: TGTGCCAGCAACGGGGCAAGGGGGAAACTCGGCTACACCTTC
CDR3 protein: CASNGARGKLGYTF
clone size: once
D gene: -
J gene: TRBJ1-2
V gene: TRBV2

CDR3 DNA: TGCGCCAGCAGCTTCTCTGGGACAGGGAACACCGGGGAGCTGTTTTTT
CDR3 protein: CASSFSGTGNTGELFF
clone size: -
D gene: TRBD1
J gene: TRBJ2-2
V gene: TRBV5-1

CDR3 DNA: TGTGCCAGCAGTTTTGTCCAGGCTACTGTCTACGAGCAGTACTTC
CDR3 protein: CASSFVQATVYEQYF
clone size: once
D gene: -
J gene: TRBJ2-7
V gene: TRBV12-3/TRBV12-4